This passage covers 18 T cell receptor beta chains from one sample sequenced in a study of cytomegalovirus exposure and HLA in healthy donors. Primers: 60 Vbeta forward and 13 Jbeta reverse. The repertoire was sequenced with immunoSEQ multiplex PCR; TCRdb's copy has only in-frame clones and lacks some. The sample contains roughly 120,000 clones, about 80% of which appear only once. Sequencing input: PBMCs. Source of these receptors: a man aged 25 to 45 in good health and CMV-seronegative.

This clone was counted between two and nine times. The genes are TRBV4-3 and TRBJ2-7; 11 bases line up with TRBD2. Trimming took 3 bases from V and 4 from J; bases not matched to a gene: 8. The CDR3 has 16 residues. The germline V gene encodes CDR1 LGHNA and CDR2 YSLEER. CDR3 residues: CASSQTRLAGKYEQYF. CDR3 coding DNA: TGCGCCAGCAGCCAGACGAGACTAGCGGGAAAATACGAGCAGTACTTC.

The J gene is TRBJ1-2, the V gene TRBV18; D may be TRBD1 (6 bases). Germline CDR1 KGHSH, CDR2 LQKENI. The ends were cut back, 4 bases at V and 6 bases at J, with 12 bases in the middle. This CDR3 spans 13 amino acids. CDR3 bases: TGTGCCAGCTCACTTGGGACACGAGATGGCTACACCTTC. Protein sequence: CASSLGTRDGYTF. Filled out from reference TRBV18 and TRBJ1-2, the complete variable domain reads NAGVMQNPRHLVRRRGQEARLRCSPMKGHSHVYWYRQLPEEGLKFMVYLQKENIIDESGMPKERFSAEFPKEGPSILRIQQVVRGDSAAYFCASSLGTRDGYTFGSGTRLTVV.

This rearrangement joins TRBV19 to TRBJ2-3; no definite D call. The length of the CDR3 is 13 residues. Trimming shortened V by 3 bases and J by 6 bases, and 10 bases separated the two germline ends. The germline CDR1 and CDR2 sequences are LNHDA and SQIVND (reference sequence). The CDR3 region is CASSISILDTQYF. In DNA, the CDR3 is TGTGCCAGTAGTATCTCTATACTGGATACGCAGTATTTT.

The chain uses TRBV5-1 and TRBJ2-4, with TRBD1 matching over 7 bases. Looked up from germline, CDR1 is SGHRS and CDR2 is YFSETQ. V lost 3 bases, J lost 5 bases, and 8 bases stayed unmatched. The CDR3 extends over 15 amino acids. DNA of the CDR3: TGCGCCAGCAGCTCCCTTCGTGACAGGGAAAACATTCAGTACTTC. Protein sequence: CASSSLRDRENIQYF.

The DNA of the CDR3 is TGCGCCAGCAGCTTGGATAGCCCGGTCAGGGGGCGACCTGGGGCCAACGTCCTGACTTTC. Its translation: CASSLDSPVRGRPGANVLTF. The chain has TRBV5-1 and TRBJ2-6, with TRBD1 identical over 8 bases. V lost 0 bases, J lost 2 bases, and 13 bases stayed unmatched. The CDR3 is 20 amino acids. Germline loops: CDR1 SGHRS, CDR2 YFSETQ.

V and J are TRBV7-9 and TRBJ1-2, with 8 bases that match TRBD1. J was trimmed by 6 bases and V by 6 bases; bases with no gene match: 9. CDR3 length: 14 amino acids. CDR1 and CDR2 (germline): SEHNR, FQNEAQ (reference sequence). The CDR3 region is CASRLGQGLDGYTF. CDR3 nucleotide sequence: TGTGCCAGCAGGCTCGGACAGGGTTTGGATGGCTACACCTTC.

The chain uses TRBV6-5 and TRBJ2-2; 7 positions agree with TRBD1. CDR1 and CDR2 (germline): MNHEY, SVGAGI. Unmatched junction bases numbered 10, after V lost 6 bases and J lost 6 bases. The length of the CDR3 is 15 residues. The CDR3 reads CASSLRQGYSGELFF. The CDR3 DNA sequence: TGTGCCAGCAGCCTTAGACAGGGATACTCCGGGGAGCTGTTTTTT.

This rearrangement joins TRBV9 to TRBJ2-1; 10 nucleotides line up with TRBD2. Per the germline V gene, CDR1 is SGDLS and CDR2 is YYNGEE. The ends lost 4 bases at V and 5 bases at J; junction bases unmatched: 9. The CDR3 has 16 residues. The CDR3 DNA is TGTGCCAGCAGCCCCAGGCCCCTAGCGGGAGACAATGAGCAGTTCTTC. It is translated as CASSPRPLAGDNEQFF.

This chain uses TRBV7-9 with TRBJ2-2; tentatively, D is TRBD1 (6 bases). Germline CDR1 reads SEHNR; CDR2 reads FQNEAQ (reference sequence). The V end was cut by 1 base, the J end by 4 bases, with 10 bases between. CDR3 length: 15 residues. The CDR3 is CASSLVRGSTGELFF. The CDR3 nucleotides are TGTGCCAGCAGCTTAGTCAGGGGTTCCACCGGGGAGCTGTTTTTT.

This chain uses TRBV7-8 with TRBJ2-1; D is perhaps TRBD1 (6 bases). Germline-derived CDR1 and CDR2 are SGHVS and FQNEAQ. There are 16 residues in the CDR3. Trimming cost V 5 bases and J 9 bases, with 23 bases left between them. CDR3 sequence reads: CASSPIQTGIGSEQFF. CDR3 DNA: TGTGCCAGCAGCCCCATACAGACAGGAATAGGGAGTGAGCAGTTCTTC.

Concerning this clone: At one end, the junction sequence differs from germline, possibly due to a read error. The rearrangement links TRBV19 to TRBJ1-2; the match to TRBD1 covers 8 bases. CDR1 LNHDA and CDR2 SQIVND come from the germline V gene (reference sequence). This CDR3 comprises 15 residues. The CDR3 nucleotides read TGTGCCAGTAGTATAGGGACAGGGATAAACTATGGCTACCCCTTC. Translation: CASSIGTGINYGYPF.

V usage is TRBV15 and J usage is TRBJ2-1, with D maybe TRBD1 (5 bases). The CDR3 has 15 amino acids. The V gene lost 9 bases and the J gene lost 10 bases, with 25 bases spanning the gap. Per the germline V gene, CDR1 is LNHNV and CDR2 is YYDKDF (reference sequence). Here the CDR3 DNA reads TGTGCCACTAGGAAAGAAGGACACATCGCAGGGGAGCAGTTCTTC. Its protein is CATRKEGHIAGEQFF.

The chain is built from TRBV7-9 and TRBJ1-1; D uncertain. This CDR3 has 13 residues. The germline V gene has CDR1 SEHNR and CDR2 FQNEAQ (reference sequence). Trimming took 5 bases from V and 7 from J, leaving 14 bases between them. CDR3 DNA sequence: TGTGCCAGCAGCCCCCTCGGACGGGGTGAAGCTTTCTTT. Translation gives CASSPLGRGEAFF.

Comment on this clone: Since no conserved phenylalanine or tryptophan closes the CDR3, a read error is the likely cause. The chain uses TRBV6-5 and TRBJ2-7; no firm D call. Germline assignment: CDR1 MNHEY and CDR2 SVGAGI. This CDR3 region has 13 residues. The germline V and J ends were trimmed by 3 bases and 4 bases, with 10 bases remaining between them. CDR3 coding DNA: TGTGCCAGCAGTTATAGAACGGGTTACGAGCAGTACCTC. It is translated as CASSYRTGYEQYL.

The chain couples TRBV10-3 to TRBJ2-1; 9 bases align to TRBD1. This CDR3 region has 13 residues. J was trimmed by 6 bases and V by 9 bases; bases with no gene match: 6. Germline V gene data show CDR1 as ENHRY and CDR2 as SYGVKD. The CDR3 DNA reads TGTGCCATTCGGGACAGGGTTATCAATGAGCAGTTCTTC. It codes for CAIRDRVINEQFF.

This chain links TRBV10-3 with TRBJ2-1, with TRBD2 matching 9 bases. The CDR3 spans 16 residues. The germline CDR1 and CDR2 sequences are ENHRY and SYGVKD. The V and J ends lost 3 bases and 1 base, in that order; junction bases with no gene match: 4. This chain's CDR3 is CAISDPSGISYNEQFF. The CDR3 DNA reads TGTGCCATCAGTGATCCTAGCGGGATTTCCTACAATGAGCAGTTCTTC.

CDR3 residues: CASSPANYNEQFF. As DNA, the CDR3 is TGTGCCAGCAGTCCAGCGAACTACAATGAGCAGTTCTTC. The chain combines TRBV6-6 with TRBJ2-1; D call uncertain. CDR1 is MNHNY and CDR2 is SVGAGI in the germline V gene (reference sequence). The CDR3 contains 13 residues. V was trimmed by 5 bases and J by 3 bases, leaving 8 bases between them.

This chain uses TRBV5-1 with TRBJ2-7; possibly TRBD2 for D (6 bases). The V end was cut by 8 bases, the J end by 6 bases, with 21 bases between. This CDR3 has 14 residues. Germline CDR1 and CDR2: SGHRS and YFSETQ. The chain's CDR3 is CASSREEGRPEQYF. CDR3 nucleotides: TGCGCCAGTTCTAGGGAGGAAGGTCGACCCGAGCAGTACTTC.